Given below is one T cell receptor (beta chain) in context. Antigen: not known. The CDR3 spans 16 residues. Germline-derived CDR1 and CDR2 are MDHEN and SYDVKM. The J segment lost 1 base and the V segment lost 4 bases, leaving 8 bases of the junction unmatched. Each cell subset's genomic DNA was divided evenly among several immunoSEQ plates. Data came from immunoSEQ multiplex PCR; TCRdb stores just in-frame clones and leaves some out. In the table there are more than 400,000 clones, around 96% of which are singletons. These data are taken from a study of shared clonotypes between healthy human individuals. Study conclusions and caveats: In the sorted subsets, rarefaction showed sequencing was incomplete despite large depth. The study found lower generation probabilities in non-shared clonotypes than in those shared by all four donors.

Material for sequencing was naive CD4+ T cells sorted from blood. As for subset: CD45RA+ positively selected. The source of this sequence is a woman aged 25 to 39 in good health. The V call is TRBV28, the J call TRBJ1-2; 8 bases match TRBD1. The CDR3 reads CASSSPGDRFNYGYTF. CDR3 in DNA: TGTGCCAGCAGTTCCCCGGGGGACAGGTTTAACTATGGCTACACCTTC.